The present TCR beta chain was sequenced within a study of neurological immune-mediated disorders. Notes on the study in general: No CDR3 amino acid sequences were shared by expanded clones across subjects, suggesting private repertoires in all groups. Phylogenetic grouping put 18 of 34 multiple sclerosis patients' repertoires into one related-CDR3 cluster, a possible signature.

TCRdb called the 5' RACE reads again in MiXCR, with one record for every CDR3 protein. The data show roughly 70,000 distinct CDR3 sequences, around 4.2% seen once. Germline V CDR1 and CDR2: MGHRA, YSYEKL. The CDR3 spans 20 residues. V was pared by 0 bases and J by 4 bases, with 16 bases of the junction left unmatched. The unsorted libraries were made from 2 million PBMCs kept at -80 C. The sample holds many counts of this clonotype. Its target is unknown. The specimen was PBMCs. The genes are TRBV4-1 and TRBJ2-1, with 9 bases that match TRBD2. The TCR comes from a man under 40 with multiple sclerosis. In DNA form, the CDR3 reads TGCGCCAGCAGCCAAGATTACTCGAGCGGGGGGCCGGTAGGGTACAATGAGCAGTTCTTC. Translated: CASSQDYSSGGPVGYNEQFF.